The clone carrying this TCR beta chain was found once. The antigen remains unidentified. The sample is drawn from a study of T cell responses to AZD1222 COVID-19 vaccine. J was trimmed by 8 bases and V by 3 bases; bases with no gene match: 5. CDR1 and CDR2 from the germline V gene are LNHDA and SQIVND (reference sequence). This CDR3 comprises 15 residues. Pooling of second doses given at about 4 or about 12 weeks was done. Study observations and caveats: Clonal diversity may have been underestimated in mostly white British donors.

Assay used: immunoSEQ multiplex PCR; TCRdb lists only in-frame clones, some missing. The table records over 90,000 clones, 80% to 95% of them present only once. This receptor was identified in an adult who received the AZD1222 COVID-19 vaccine. The material was peripheral blood, obtained 28 days after the second AZD1222 dose. V gene TRBV19 combines with J gene TRBJ1-4; 11 bases match TRBD1. The CDR3 sequence: CASSMWTGGDEKLFF. CDR3 nucleotides: TGTGCCAGTAGTATGTGGACAGGGGGCGACGAAAAACTGTTTTTT.